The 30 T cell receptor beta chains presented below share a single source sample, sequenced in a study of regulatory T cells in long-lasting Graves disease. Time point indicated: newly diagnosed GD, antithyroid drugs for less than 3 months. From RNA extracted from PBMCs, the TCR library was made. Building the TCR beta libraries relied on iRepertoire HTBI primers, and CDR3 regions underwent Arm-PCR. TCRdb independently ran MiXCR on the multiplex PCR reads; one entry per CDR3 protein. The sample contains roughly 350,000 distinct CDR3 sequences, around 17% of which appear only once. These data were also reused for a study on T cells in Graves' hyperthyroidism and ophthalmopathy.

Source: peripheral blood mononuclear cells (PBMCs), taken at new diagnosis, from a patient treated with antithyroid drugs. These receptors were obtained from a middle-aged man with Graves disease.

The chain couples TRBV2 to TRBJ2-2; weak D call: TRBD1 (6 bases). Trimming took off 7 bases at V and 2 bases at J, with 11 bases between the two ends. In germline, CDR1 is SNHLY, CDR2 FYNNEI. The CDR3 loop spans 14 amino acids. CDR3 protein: CASNKGQNTGELFF. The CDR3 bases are TGTGCCAGCAATAAGGGACAAAACACCGGGGAGCTGTTTTTT.

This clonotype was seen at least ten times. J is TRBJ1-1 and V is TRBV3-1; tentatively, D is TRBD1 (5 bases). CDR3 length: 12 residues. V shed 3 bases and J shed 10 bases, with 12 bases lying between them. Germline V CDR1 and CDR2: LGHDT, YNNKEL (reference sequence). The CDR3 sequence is CASSQGGRGAFF. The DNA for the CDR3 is TGTGCCAGCAGCCAGGGGGGACGAGGAGCTTTCTTT.

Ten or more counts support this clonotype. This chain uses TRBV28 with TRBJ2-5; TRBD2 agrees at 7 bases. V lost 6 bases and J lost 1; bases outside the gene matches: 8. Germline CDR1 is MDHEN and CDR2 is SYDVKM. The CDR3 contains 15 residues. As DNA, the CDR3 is TGTGCCAGCAGGCCGGGGCTAGCGGTCCAAGAGACCCAGTACTTC. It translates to CASRPGLAVQETQYF.

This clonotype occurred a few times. The CDR3 here is CASSTPGHLPGELFF. DNA of the CDR3: TGTGCCAGCAGTACACCGGGACACTTGCCCGGGGAGCTGTTTTTT. J is TRBJ2-2 and V is TRBV27, with D perhaps TRBD1 (6 bases). This CDR3 is built from 15 residues. Trimming cost V 5 bases and J 6 bases, with 16 bases left between them. Germline CDR1 MNHEY, CDR2 SMNVEV (reference sequence).

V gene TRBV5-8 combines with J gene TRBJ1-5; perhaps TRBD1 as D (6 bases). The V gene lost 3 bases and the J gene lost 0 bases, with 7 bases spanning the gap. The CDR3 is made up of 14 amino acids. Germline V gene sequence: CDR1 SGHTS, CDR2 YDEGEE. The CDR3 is CASSWTDSNQPQHF. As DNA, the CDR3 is TGTGCCAGCAGCTGGACAGATAGCAATCAGCCCCAGCATTTT.

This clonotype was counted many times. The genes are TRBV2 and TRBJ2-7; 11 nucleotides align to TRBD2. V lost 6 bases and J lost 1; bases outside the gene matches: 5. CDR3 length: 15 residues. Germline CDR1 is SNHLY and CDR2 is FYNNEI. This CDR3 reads CASRQRLAGSYEQYF. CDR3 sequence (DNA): TGTGCCAGCAGACAAAGACTAGCGGGGTCCTACGAGCAGTACTTC.

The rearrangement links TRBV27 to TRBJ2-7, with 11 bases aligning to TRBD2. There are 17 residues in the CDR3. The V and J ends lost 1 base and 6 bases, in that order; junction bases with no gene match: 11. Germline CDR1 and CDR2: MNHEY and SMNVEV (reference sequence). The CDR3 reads CASSLWNATSGVFEQYF. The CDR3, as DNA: TGTGCCAGCAGTTTATGGAACGCGACTAGCGGGGTGTTCGAGCAGTACTTC.

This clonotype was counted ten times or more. The CDR3 DNA sequence: TGCAGTGCTAGACTTTCTGGGGCCAACGTCCTGACTTTC. This encodes CSARLSGANVLTF. The chain uses TRBV20-1 and TRBJ2-6; D is undetermined. Trimming left V 2 bases short and J 1 base short, with 3 bases between. The CDR3 sequence is 13 residues long. Germline CDR1 DFQATT, CDR2 SNEGSKA (reference sequence).

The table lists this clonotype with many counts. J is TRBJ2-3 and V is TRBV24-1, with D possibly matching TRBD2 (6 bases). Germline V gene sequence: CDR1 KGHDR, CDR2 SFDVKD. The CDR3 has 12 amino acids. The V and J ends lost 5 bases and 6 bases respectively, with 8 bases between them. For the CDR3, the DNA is TGTGCCACCAGTGGGGAGGCCGATACGCAGTATTTT. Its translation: CATSGEADTQYF.

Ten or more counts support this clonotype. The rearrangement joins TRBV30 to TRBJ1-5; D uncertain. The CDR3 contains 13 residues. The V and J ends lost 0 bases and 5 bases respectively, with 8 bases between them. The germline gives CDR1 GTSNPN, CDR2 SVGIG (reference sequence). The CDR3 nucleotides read TGTGCCTGGAGTGTACTACAGTATCAGCCCCAGCATTTT. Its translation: CAWSVLQYQPQHF.

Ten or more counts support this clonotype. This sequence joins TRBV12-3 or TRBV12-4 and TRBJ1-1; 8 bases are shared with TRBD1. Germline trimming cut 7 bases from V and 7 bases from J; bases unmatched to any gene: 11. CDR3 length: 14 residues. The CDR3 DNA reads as TGTGCCAGCACCGCACAGGGGGGAGGTGGTGAAGCTTTCTTT. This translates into CASTAQGGGGEAFF.

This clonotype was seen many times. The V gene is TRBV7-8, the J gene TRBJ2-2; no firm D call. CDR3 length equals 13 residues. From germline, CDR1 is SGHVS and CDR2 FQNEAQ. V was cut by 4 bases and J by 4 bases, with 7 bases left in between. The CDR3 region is CASSSSFTGELFF. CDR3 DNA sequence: TGTGCCAGCAGCTCGAGCTTCACCGGGGAGCTGTTTTTT.

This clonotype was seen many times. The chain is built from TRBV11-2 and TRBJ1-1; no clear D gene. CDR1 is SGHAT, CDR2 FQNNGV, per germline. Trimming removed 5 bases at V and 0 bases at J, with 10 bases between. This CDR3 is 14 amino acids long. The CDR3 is CASSPSTVNTEAFF. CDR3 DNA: TGTGCCAGCAGCCCGAGTACGGTGAACACTGAAGCTTTCTTT.

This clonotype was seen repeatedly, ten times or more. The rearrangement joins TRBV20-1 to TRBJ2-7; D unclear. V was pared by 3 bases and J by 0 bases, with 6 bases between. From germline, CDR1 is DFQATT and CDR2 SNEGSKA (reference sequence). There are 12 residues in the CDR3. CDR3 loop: CSASGRSYEQYF. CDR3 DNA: TGCAGTGCTAGCGGGCGCTCCTACGAGCAGTACTTC.

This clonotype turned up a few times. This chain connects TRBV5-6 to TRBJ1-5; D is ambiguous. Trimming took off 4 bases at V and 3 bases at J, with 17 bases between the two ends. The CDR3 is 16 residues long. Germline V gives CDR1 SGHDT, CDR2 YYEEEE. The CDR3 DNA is TGTGCCAGCAGCAAAGGACTCTCCGCCCCCAATCAGCCCCAGCATTTT. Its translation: CASSKGLSAPNQPQHF.

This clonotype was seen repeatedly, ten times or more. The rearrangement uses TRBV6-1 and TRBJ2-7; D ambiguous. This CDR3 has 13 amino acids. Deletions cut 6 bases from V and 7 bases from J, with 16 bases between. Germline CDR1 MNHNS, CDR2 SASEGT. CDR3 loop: CASRTIPTREQYF. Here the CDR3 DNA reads TGTGCCAGCAGGACAATTCCAACTCGAGAGCAGTACTTC.

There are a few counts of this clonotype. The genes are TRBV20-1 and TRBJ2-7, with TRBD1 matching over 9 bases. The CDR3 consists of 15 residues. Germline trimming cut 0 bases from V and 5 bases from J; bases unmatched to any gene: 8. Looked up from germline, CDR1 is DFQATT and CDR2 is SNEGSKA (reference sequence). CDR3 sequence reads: CSARDGTGINNEQYF. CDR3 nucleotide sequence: TGCAGTGCTAGAGACGGGACAGGGATTAACAACGAGCAGTACTTC.

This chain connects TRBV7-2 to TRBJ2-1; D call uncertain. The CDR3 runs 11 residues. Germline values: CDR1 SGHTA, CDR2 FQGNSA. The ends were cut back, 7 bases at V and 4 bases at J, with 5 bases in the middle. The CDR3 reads CASTVYNEQFF. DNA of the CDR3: TGTGCCAGCACAGTTTACAATGAGCAGTTCTTC. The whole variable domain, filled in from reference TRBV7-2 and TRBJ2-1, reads GAGVSQSPSNKVTEKGKDVELRCDPISGHTALYWYRQSLGQGLEFLIYFQGNSAPDKSGLPSDRFSAERTGGSVSTLTIQRTQQEDSAVYLCASTVYNEQFFGPGTRLTVL.

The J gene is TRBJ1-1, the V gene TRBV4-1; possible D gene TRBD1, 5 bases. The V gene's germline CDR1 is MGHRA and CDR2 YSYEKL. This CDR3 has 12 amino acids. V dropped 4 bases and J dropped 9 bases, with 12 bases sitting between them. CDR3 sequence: CASSPVGGKAFF. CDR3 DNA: TGCGCCAGCAGCCCTGTGGGGGGGAAAGCTTTCTTT.

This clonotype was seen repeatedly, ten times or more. CDR3 sequence: CASSFSGGRGNIQYF. For the CDR3, the DNA is TGTGCCAGCAGTTTTAGCGGGGGGCGAGGAAACATTCAGTACTTC. V and J are TRBV12-3 or TRBV12-4 and TRBJ2-4; 10 nucleotides line up with TRBD2. The J segment lost 6 bases and the V segment lost 3 bases, leaving 5 bases of the junction unmatched. The CDR3 runs to 15 residues.

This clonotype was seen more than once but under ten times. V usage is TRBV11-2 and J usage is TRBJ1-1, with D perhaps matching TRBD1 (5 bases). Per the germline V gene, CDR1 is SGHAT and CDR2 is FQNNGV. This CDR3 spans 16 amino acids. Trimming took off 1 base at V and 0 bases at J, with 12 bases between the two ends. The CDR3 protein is CASSLALGRVNTEAFF. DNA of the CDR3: TGTGCCAGCAGCTTAGCTCTGGGCAGGGTGAACACTGAAGCTTTCTTT. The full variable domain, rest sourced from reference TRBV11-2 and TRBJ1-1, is EAGVAQSPRYKIIEKRQSVAFWCNPISGHATLYWYQQILGQGPKLLIQFQNNGVVDDSQLPKDRFSAERLKGVDSTLKIQPAKLEDSAVYLCASSLALGRVNTEAFFGQGTRLTVV.

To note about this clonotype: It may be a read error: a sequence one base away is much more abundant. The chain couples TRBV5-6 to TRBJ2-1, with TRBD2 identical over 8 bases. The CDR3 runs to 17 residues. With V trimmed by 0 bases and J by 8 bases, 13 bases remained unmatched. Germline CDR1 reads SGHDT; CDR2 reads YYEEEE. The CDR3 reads CASSLGPVTGGGHEQFF. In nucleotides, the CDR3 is TGTGCCAGCAGCTTGGGACCGGTGACTGGCGGGGGGCATGAGCAGTTCTTC.

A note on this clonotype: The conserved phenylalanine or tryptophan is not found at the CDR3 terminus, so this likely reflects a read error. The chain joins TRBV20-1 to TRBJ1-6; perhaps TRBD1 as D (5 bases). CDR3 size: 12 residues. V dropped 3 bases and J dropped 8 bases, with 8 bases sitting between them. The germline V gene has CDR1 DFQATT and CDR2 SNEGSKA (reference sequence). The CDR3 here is CSARVGDSPLHL. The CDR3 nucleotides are TGCAGTGCTAGGGTAGGGGATTCACCCCTCCACCTT.

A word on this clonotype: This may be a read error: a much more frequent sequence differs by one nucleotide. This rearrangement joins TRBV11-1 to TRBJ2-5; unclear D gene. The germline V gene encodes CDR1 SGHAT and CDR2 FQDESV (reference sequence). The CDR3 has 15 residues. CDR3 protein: CANSLPLSERETQYF. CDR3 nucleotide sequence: TGTGCCAACAGCTTACCACTATCTGAGAGGGAGACCCAGTACTTC.

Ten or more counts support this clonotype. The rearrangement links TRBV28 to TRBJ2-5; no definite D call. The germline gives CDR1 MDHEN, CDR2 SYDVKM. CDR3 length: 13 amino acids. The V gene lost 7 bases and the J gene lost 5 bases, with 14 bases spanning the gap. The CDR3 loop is CASTSKGRETQYF. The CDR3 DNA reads TGTGCCAGCACCTCCAAGGGCCGGGAGACCCAGTACTTC.

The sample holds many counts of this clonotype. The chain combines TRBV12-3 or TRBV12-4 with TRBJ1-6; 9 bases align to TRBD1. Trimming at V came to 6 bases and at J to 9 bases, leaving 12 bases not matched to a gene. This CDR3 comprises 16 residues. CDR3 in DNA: TGTGCCAGCAGGATCGGGACAGGGAGAATTAGTTCACCCCTCCACTTT. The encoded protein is CASRIGTGRISSPLHF.

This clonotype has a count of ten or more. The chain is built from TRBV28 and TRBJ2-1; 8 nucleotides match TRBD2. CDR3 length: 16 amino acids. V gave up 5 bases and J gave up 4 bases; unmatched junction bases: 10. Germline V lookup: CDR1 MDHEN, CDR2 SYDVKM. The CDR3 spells CASSPLAGGSYNEQFF. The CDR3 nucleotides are TGTGCCAGCAGTCCCCTCGCGGGGGGATCTTACAATGAGCAGTTCTTC.

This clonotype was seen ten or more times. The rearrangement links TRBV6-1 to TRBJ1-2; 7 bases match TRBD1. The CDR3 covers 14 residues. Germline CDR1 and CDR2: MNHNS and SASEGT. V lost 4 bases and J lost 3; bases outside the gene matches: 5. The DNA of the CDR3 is TGTGCCAGCAGTGCCCAGGGGACAGACTATGGCTACACCTTC. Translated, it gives CASSAQGTDYGYTF.

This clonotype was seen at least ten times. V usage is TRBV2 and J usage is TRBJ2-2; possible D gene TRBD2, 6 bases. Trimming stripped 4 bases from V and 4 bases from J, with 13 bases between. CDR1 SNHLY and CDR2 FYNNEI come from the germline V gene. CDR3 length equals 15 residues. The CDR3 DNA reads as TGTGCCAGCAGTGTGGCACCGCGGGGCACCGGGGAGCTGTTTTTT. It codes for CASSVAPRGTGELFF.

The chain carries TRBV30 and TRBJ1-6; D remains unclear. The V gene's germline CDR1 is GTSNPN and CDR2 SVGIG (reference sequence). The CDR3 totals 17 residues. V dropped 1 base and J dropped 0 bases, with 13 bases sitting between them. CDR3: CAWSGQSSSSYNSPLHF. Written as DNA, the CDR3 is TGTGCCTGGAGTGGACAATCTTCGAGCTCCTATAATTCACCCCTCCACTTT.